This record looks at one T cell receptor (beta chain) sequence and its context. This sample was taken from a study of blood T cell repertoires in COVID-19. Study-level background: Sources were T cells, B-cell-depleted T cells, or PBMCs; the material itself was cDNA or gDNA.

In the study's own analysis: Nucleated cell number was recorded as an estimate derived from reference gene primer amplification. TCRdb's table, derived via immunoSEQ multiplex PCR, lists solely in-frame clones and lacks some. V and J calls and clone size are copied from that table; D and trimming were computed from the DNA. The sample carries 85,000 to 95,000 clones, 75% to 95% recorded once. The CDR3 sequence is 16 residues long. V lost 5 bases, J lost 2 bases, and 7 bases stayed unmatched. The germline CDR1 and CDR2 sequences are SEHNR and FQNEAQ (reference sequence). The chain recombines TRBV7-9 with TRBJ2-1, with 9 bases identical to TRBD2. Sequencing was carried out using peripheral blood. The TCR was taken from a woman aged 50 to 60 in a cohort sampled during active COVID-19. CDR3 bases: TGTGCCAGCAGCCATGCGGCGGGAGGGACCTACAATGAGCAGTTCTTC. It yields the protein CASSHAAGGTYNEQFF.